Listed below are T cell receptor beta chains from one sample, sequenced in a study of T cell responses to AZD1222 COVID-19 vaccine. TCRdb's table, derived via immunoSEQ multiplex PCR, lists solely in-frame clones and lacks some. Of about 130,000 clones listed, 90% to 95% are singletons. The sequenced sample was peripheral blood, obtained on day 0 of AZD1222 vaccination. The receptor source for this set is an adult in good health. The CDR3 runs from the conserved cysteine through the conserved F or W. The D gene is left open where the match is weak. Not all rows give a size; the values are once, few, many and, for expanded clones, a class.

d_call,clone_size,j_call,cdr3_length,v_call,cdr3_aa,cdr3_nt
NA,NA,TRBJ1-6,13,TRBV6-5,CASSYRENSPLHF,TGTGCCAGCAGTTACAGGGAAAATTCACCCCTCCACTTT
NA,NA,TRBJ2-2,14,TRBV10-1,CASSAIPSTGELFF,TGCGCCAGCAGTGCGATACCCTCTACCGGGGAGCTGTTTTTT
TRBD1,NA,TRBJ1-5,19,TRBV7-2,CASSLVEGAGRYSNQPQHF,TGTGCCAGCAGCTTAGTTGAGGGGGCAGGGCGATATAGCAATCAGCCCCAGCATTTT
TRBD2,NA,TRBJ2-2,16,TRBV25-1,CASSDPSGANTGELFF,TGTGCCAGCAGTGACCCTAGCGGGGCGAACACCGGGGAGCTGTTTTTT
NA,NA,TRBJ1-6,17,TRBV19,CASSIDLGSQKSSPLHF,TGTGCCAGTAGTATAGATCTAGGGTCCCAGAAGAGCTCACCCCTCCACTTT
NA,NA,TRBJ1-4,13,TRBV6-4,CASAIRSGEKLFF,TGTGCCAGCGCAATTCGGAGTGGTGAAAAACTGTTTTTT
NA,NA,TRBJ2-5,16,TRBV5-4,CASSFGAGGGQETQYF,TGTGCCAGCAGCTTTGGGGCAGGGGGAGGCCAAGAGACCCAGTACTTC
TRBD1,NA,TRBJ1-2,15,TRBV28,CASRKTGTGNYGYTF,TGTGCCAGCAGGAAAACCGGGACAGGGAACTATGGCTACACCTTC
NA,NA,TRBJ1-3,13,TRBV13,CASSLVGRNTIYF,TGTGCCAGCAGCTTGGTAGGCCGAAACACCATATATTTT
TRBD1,NA,TRBJ1-5,15,TRBV5-5,CASSRTTGSNQPQHF,TGTGCCAGCAGCCGGACGACAGGGAGCAATCAGCCCCAGCATTTT
NA,NA,TRBJ1-5,15,TRBV6-5,CASSPASGGIQPQHF,TGTGCCAGCAGTCCCGCCTCCGGGGGCATTCAGCCCCAGCATTTT
NA,NA,TRBJ2-2,16,TRBV15,CATSREAGTGTGELFF,TGTGCCACCAGCAGAGAGGCAGGGACGGGCACCGGGGAGCTGTTTTTT
NA,NA,TRBJ1-1,14,TRBV19,CATYGLGGNTEAFF,TGTGCCACCTACGGGTTGGGGGGGAACACTGAAGCTTTCTTT
NA,NA,TRBJ2-1,12,TRBV12-3/TRBV12-4,CASSSGYNEQFF,TGTGCCAGCAGTTCCGGCTACAATGAGCAGTTCTTC
TRBD2,NA,TRBJ2-7,13,TRBV10-3,CAITRGSAYEQYF,TGTGCCATCACGCGGGGGTCCGCCTACGAGCAGTACTTC
TRBD1,NA,TRBJ1-2,13,TRBV10-2,CASSDRGDHGYTF,TGCGCCAGCAGTGACAGGGGGGATCATGGCTACACCTTC
NA,NA,TRBJ1-5,15,TRBV4-1,CASSQDRGTGQPQHF,TGCGCCAGCAGCCAAGACAGAGGGACGGGTCAGCCCCAGCATTTT
TRBD1,NA,TRBJ1-2,14,TRBV25-1,CASSRGDRGHGYTF,TGTGCCAGCAGTCGTGGTGACAGGGGGCATGGCTACACCTTC
NA,NA,TRBJ1-1,16,TRBV24-1,CATSDPGSERGTEAFF,TGTGCCACCAGTGATCCCGGGTCCGAACGGGGCACTGAAGCTTTCTTT
NA,NA,TRBJ2-1,13,TRBV5-4,CASSLERRDEQFF,TGTGCCAGCAGCTTAGAGAGAAGAGATGAGCAGTTCTTC
TRBD2,NA,TRBJ2-1,17,TRBV9,CASSAGLLAGSYNEQFF,TGTGCCAGCAGCGCCGGGTTACTAGCGGGCTCCTACAATGAGCAGTTCTTC
TRBD1,few,TRBJ2-7,14,TRBV9,CASSATGGPYEQYF,TGTGCCAGCAGCGCGACAGGGGGCCCCTACGAGCAGTACTTC
TRBD1,NA,TRBJ1-2,14,TRBV2,CASSFQGAGYGYTF,TGTGCCAGCAGTTTTCAGGGGGCTGGCTATGGCTACACCTTC
NA,NA,TRBJ1-2,13,TRBV14,CASSSRLSYGYTF,TGTGCCAGCAGCTCCCGACTGAGCTATGGCTACACCTTC
NA,NA,TRBJ1-4,11,TRBV6-5,CASGQNEKLFF,TGTGCCTCTGGACAGAATGAAAAACTGTTTTTT
NA,NA,TRBJ1-3,14,TRBV25-1,CASKSQGRGNTIYF,TGTGCCAGCAAATCACAGGGTCGGGGAAACACCATATATTTT
TRBD1,NA,TRBJ2-5,14,TRBV28,CASRRTGGGETQYF,TGTGCCAGCAGGCGTACAGGGGGAGGCGAGACCCAGTACTTC
TRBD2,NA,TRBJ2-1,17,TRBV10-2,CASRGTSGLFPYNEQFF,TGCGCCAGCAGAGGGACTAGCGGGTTATTCCCCTACAATGAGCAGTTCTTC
TRBD2,NA,TRBJ2-1,19,TRBV19,CASSMAGLAGVGVGNEQFF,TGTGCCAGTAGTATGGCGGGACTAGCGGGAGTGGGAGTGGGGAATGAGCAGTTCTTC
NA,NA,TRBJ2-7,13,TRBV19,CANSTSTVHEQYF,TGTGCCAATAGTACCTCGACTGTCCACGAGCAGTACTTC
TRBD1,NA,TRBJ2-7,16,TRBV28,CASSTIPRDSAYEQYF,TGTGCCAGCAGCACCATCCCCCGGGACAGCGCCTACGAGCAGTACTTC
TRBD1,NA,TRBJ2-5,13,TRBV15,CATRDRGQETQYF,TGTGCCACCAGGGACAGGGGCCAAGAGACCCAGTACTTC
TRBD1,NA,TRBJ1-6,15,TRBV18,CASSQSDRGESPLHF,TGTGCCAGCTCACAGTCGGACAGGGGAGAGTCACCCCTCCACTTT
NA,NA,TRBJ1-6,16,TRBV9,CASSVDPNSYNSPLHF,TGTGCCAGCAGCGTAGACCCTAACTCCTATAATTCACCCCTCCACTTT
NA,once,TRBJ1-2,14,TRBV6-1,CASSEAWTYYGYTF,TGTGCCAGCAGTGAAGCGTGGACTTACTATGGCTACACCTTC
NA,NA,TRBJ1-1,13,TRBV6-5,CASLQRMNTEAFF,TGTGCCAGCTTACAGAGAATGAACACTGAAGCTTTCTTT
NA,NA,TRBJ2-2,19,TRBV12-2,CASRLARTFIFANTGELFF,TGTGCAAGTCGCTTAGCGAGGACTTTTATTTTTGCGAACACCGGGGAGCTGTTTTTT
NA,NA,TRBJ1-5,16,TRBV19,CASSTHRDSRNQPQHF,TGTGCCAGTAGTACCCATCGAGACAGCCGAAATCAGCCCCAGCATTTT
NA,NA,TRBJ1-5,16,TRBV19,CASSREDTSGSQPQHF,TGTGCCAGTAGTAGAGAGGACACCTCAGGGAGTCAGCCCCAGCATTTT
NA,NA,TRBJ1-5,11,TRBV6-5,CASSGNQPQHF,TGTGCCAGCTCGGGCAATCAGCCCCAGCATTTT
TRBD2,NA,TRBJ2-1,16,TRBV28,CASSPRGVDPYNEQFF,TGTGCCAGCAGTCCTCGGGGGGTAGATCCATACAATGAGCAGTTCTTC
NA,once,TRBJ2-4,12,TRBV29-1,CSVAGSGNIQYF,TGCAGCGTTGCAGGGTCAGGAAACATTCAGTACTTC
NA,NA,TRBJ1-1,12,TRBV2,CASSDRNTEAFF,TGTGCCAGCAGTGATAGGAACACTGAAGCTTTCTTT
TRBD2,NA,TRBJ2-1,15,TRBV6-5,CASMLAGEVGNEQFF,TGTGCCAGCATGTTAGCGGGAGAAGTGGGAAATGAGCAGTTCTTC
NA,NA,TRBJ2-7,14,TRBV5-1,CASSPQAGSYEQYF,TGCGCCAGCAGCCCCCAGGCAGGGTCCTACGAGCAGTACTTC
NA,NA,TRBJ1-4,15,TRBV5-8,CASSSSSGDREKLFF,TGTGCCAGCAGCTCGTCCTCAGGGGATCGGGAAAAACTGTTTTTT
NA,NA,TRBJ2-1,16,TRBV10-3,CAISEGRKYGYNEQFF,TGTGCCATCAGTGAAGGCCGAAAGTATGGTTACAATGAGCAGTTCTTC
TRBD1,NA,TRBJ1-1,14,TRBV5-5,CASIPQGADTEAFF,TGTGCCAGCATCCCACAGGGGGCCGACACTGAAGCTTTCTTT
NA,NA,TRBJ2-7,15,TRBV5-8,CASSLGGIAPPGQYF,TGTGCCAGCAGCTTGGGCGGGATTGCCCCCCCAGGGCAGTACTTC
TRBD1,NA,TRBJ1-2,13,TRBV28,CASSSTGKYGYTF,TGTGCCAGCAGTTCGACAGGGAAATATGGCTACACCTTC
TRBD1,NA,TRBJ2-7,11,TRBV29-1,CSAGQGAEQYF,TGCAGCGCTGGACAGGGAGCCGAGCAGTACTTC
TRBD1,once,TRBJ2-6,15,TRBV6-5,CASRTGTAGANVLTF,TGTGCCAGCAGGACAGGGACAGCTGGGGCCAACGTCCTGACTTTC
NA,NA,TRBJ1-6,14,TRBV28,CASSLAGINSPLHF,TGTGCCAGCAGCCTGGCGGGGATCAATTCACCCCTCCACTTT
NA,NA,TRBJ2-5,11,TRBV10-3,CASRGQETQYF,TGTGCCTCCAGGGGCCAAGAGACCCAGTACTTC
NA,NA,TRBJ2-1,15,TRBV9,CASSVGAPTYNEQFF,TGTGCCAGCAGCGTAGGGGCACCTACCTACAATGAGCAGTTCTTC